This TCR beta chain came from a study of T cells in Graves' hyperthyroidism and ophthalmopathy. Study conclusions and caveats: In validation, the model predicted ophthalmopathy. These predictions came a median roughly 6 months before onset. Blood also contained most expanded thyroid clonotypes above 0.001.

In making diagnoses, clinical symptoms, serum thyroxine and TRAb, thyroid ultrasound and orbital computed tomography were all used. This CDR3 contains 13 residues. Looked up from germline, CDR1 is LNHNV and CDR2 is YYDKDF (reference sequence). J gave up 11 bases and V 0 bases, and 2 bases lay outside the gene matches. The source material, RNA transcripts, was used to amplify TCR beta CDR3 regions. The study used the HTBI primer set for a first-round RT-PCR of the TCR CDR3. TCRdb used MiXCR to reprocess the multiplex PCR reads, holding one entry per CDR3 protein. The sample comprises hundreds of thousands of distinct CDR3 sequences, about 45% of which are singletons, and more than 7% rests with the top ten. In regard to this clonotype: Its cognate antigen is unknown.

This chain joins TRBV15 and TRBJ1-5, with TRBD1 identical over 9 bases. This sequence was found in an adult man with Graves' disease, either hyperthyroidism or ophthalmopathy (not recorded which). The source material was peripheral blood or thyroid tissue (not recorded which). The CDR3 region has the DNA TGTGCCACCAGCAGAGATGGGACAGGGACCCAGCATTTT. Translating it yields CATSRDGTGTQHF.